This entry features one T cell receptor beta chain sequence. This record belongs to a study of blood T cell repertoires in COVID-19. Study-level background: Acute and convalescent COVID-19 specimens originated in the United States, Italy and Spain.

The germline V gene has CDR1 SGHTA and CDR2 FQGTGA. The V end was cut by 5 bases, the J end by 0 bases, with 11 bases between. The CDR3 runs to 16 residues. Per the authors' pipeline: Counts of nucleated cells, estimated from reference gene primer amplification, were obtained. This table comes from immunoSEQ multiplex PCR, and its TCRdb copy is limited to in-frame clones, with some not included. V and J calls and clone size come straight from that table; D and trimming were deduced from the DNA. The data show more than 45,000 clones, under 85% seen once. The sequence came from a man at least 80 years old in a cohort sampled during active COVID-19. The rearrangement links TRBV7-3 to TRBJ2-6; D remains ambiguous. Material: peripheral blood. The CDR3 DNA follows: TGTGCCAGCAGCAACCGTGGAGACTCTGGGGCCAACGTCCTGACTTTC. It encodes CASSNRGDSGANVLTF. Together with reference TRBV7-3 and TRBJ2-6, the CDR3 gives the full variable domain: GAGVSQTPSNKVTEKGKYVELRCDPISGHTALYWYRQSLGQGPEFLIYFQGTGAADDSGLPNDRFFAVRPEGSVSTLKIQRTERGDSAVYLCASSNRGDSGANVLTFGAGSRLTVL.